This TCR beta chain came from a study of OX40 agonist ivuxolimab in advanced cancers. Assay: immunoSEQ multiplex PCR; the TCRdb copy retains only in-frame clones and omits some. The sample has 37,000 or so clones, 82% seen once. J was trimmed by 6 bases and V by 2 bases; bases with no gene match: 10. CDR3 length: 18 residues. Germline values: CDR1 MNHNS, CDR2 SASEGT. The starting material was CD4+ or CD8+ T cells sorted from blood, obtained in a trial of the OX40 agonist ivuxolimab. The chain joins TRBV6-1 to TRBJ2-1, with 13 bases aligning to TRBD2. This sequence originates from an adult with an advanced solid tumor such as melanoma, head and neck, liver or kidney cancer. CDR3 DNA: TGTGCCAGCAGTGAACGACTAGCGGGGGGACCCCCTGGCAATGAGCAGTTCTTC. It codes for CASSERLAGGPPGNEQFF.